The present T cell receptor (beta chain) was sequenced within a study of T-cell memory formation after mild COVID-19. TCRdb re-derived calls from the 5' RACE reads in MiXCR, one entry per CDR3 protein. The top ten clones hold 20% to 25% of a sample with 300,000 to 400,000 distinct CDR3 sequences, under 15% of them seen once. Germline CDR1 and CDR2: MDHEN and SYDVKM. Trimming at V came to 5 bases and at J to 3 bases, leaving 8 bases not matched to a gene. There are 16 residues in the CDR3. The material sequenced was PBMCs or a T cell subset sorted from them (not recorded which). The clonotype was recovered from a young man who had mild COVID-19 (a few samples of this study predate the infection). Cell type and time point are not known. This chain connects TRBV28 to TRBJ2-1; TRBD2 matches 9 bases. The CDR3 nucleotides are TGTGCCAGCAGTCCTCTGGCGGGGGGGTTCTACAATGAGCAGTTCTTC. This encodes CASSPLAGGFYNEQFF.